This T cell receptor (beta chain) stems from a study of metastatic and nonmetastatic thyroid tumors. Study-wide background: Blood and tumor or nodule tissue repertoires from malignant and benign thyroid patients were compared.

Source study methods: Clinicopathological groups supplied CDR3 differences that were used to build a distant-metastasis classifier for papillary thyroid cancer. TCRdb re-clonotyped the PCR reads through MiXCR. Clone size and V and J calls follow TCRdb, not the original study. Of 20,000 or so clones detected, roughly 29% appear once; the ten largest clones hold approximately 6.3%. This clone is medium-sized (0.01 to 0.1%) in the sample. Patients were all untreated before their thyroid surgery. The specimen sequenced was blood. The receptor's source is a female donor with papillary thyroid cancer or a benign thyroid nodule (not recorded which). Some clones in this sample may be carry-over from other donors' samples.

CDR3 region: CSASLAGTYEQYF. CDR3 coding DNA: TGCAGTGCTTCCTTAGCGGGGACCTACGAGCAGTACTTC. V and J are TRBV20-1 and TRBJ2-7, with 8 bases matching TRBD2. The CDR3 has 13 amino acids. The trim removed 5 bases at V and 2 bases at J, leaving 5 bases unmatched. CDR1 and CDR2 from the germline V gene are DFQATT and SNEGSKA (reference sequence).